The rows below give T cell receptor beta chains drawn from one sample of a study of blood T cell repertoires in COVID-19. Sequencing was performed with immunoSEQ multiplex PCR; in TCRdb, only in-frame clones are kept and a portion is missing. This sample has some 150,000 clones, with over 75% found just once. The sequenced sample was peripheral blood. These receptors were taken from a man aged 60-69 years who had recovered from COVID-19. Both conserved end residues are part of each CDR3. The D gene is left open where the match is weak. The size field is filled for only some rows; it gives once, few, many or a size class.

>once|TRBD1|TRBV4-3|TRBJ1-6
TGCGCCAGCAGCCAAGGAAGGGCACAGGGGAATTCACCCCTCCACTTT
CASSQGRAQGNSPLHF
>NA|TRBD2|TRBV11-2|TRBJ2-1
TGTGCCAGCAGCTTAGAAGCGGGGGAGCAGTTCTTC
CASSLEAGEQFF
>NA|TRBD1|TRBV24-1|TRBJ1-2
TGTGCCACCAGTGATTGGGGGGCGGCGGCAGGGGGAATAGGGGTTGATGGCTACACCTTC
CATSDWGAAAGGIGVDGYTF
>NA|TRBD2|TRBV2|TRBJ2-7
TGTGCCAGCAGCGGGGGGACCTCAGGGGAGCAGTACTTC
CASSGGTSGEQYF
>few|NA|TRBV20-1|TRBJ1-5
TGCAGTGCTAGTGGGTGGGGGGAACAGCCCCAGCATTTT
CSASGWGEQPQHF
>NA|TRBD1|TRBV25-1|TRBJ1-2
TGTGCCAGCAGTGAATATATGACAGGGAACTATGGCTACACCTTC
CASSEYMTGNYGYTF
>once|NA|TRBV7-2|TRBJ2-5
TGTGCCAGCAGCTTAGATCAGGGTTCGGGAGAGACCCAGTACTTC
CASSLDQGSGETQYF
>once|TRBD1|TRBV6-5|TRBJ2-7
TGTGCCAGCAGTTCTCAAGGGGGCTCCTACTACGAGCAGTACTTC
CASSSQGGSYYEQYF
>NA|NA|TRBV5-8|TRBJ2-6
TGTGCCAGCAGCTTGGGGTTACTAGTGGCTGGGGCCAACGTCCTGACTTTC
CASSLGLLVAGANVLTF
>NA|TRBD1|TRBV19|TRBJ1-2
TGTGCCAGTAGTGTACCGGACAGGCAAGCCGAGTATGGCTACACCTTC
CASSVPDRQAEYGYTF
>NA|NA|TRBV9|TRBJ1-1
TGTGCCAGCAGCGTAGTTTTCGACACTGAAGCTTTCTTT
CASSVVFDTEAFF
>NA|TRBD2|TRBV18|TRBJ2-1
TGTGCCAGCTCACTGGCGGGGGGACTCCAAGAGCAGTTCTTC
CASSLAGGLQEQFF
>NA|TRBD2|TRBV6-2/TRBV6-3|TRBJ2-1
TGTGCCAGCAGTTACACCCCGGGACTAGCGGGAGGGAATGAGCAGTTCTTC
CASSYTPGLAGGNEQFF
>once|TRBD2|TRBV3-1/TRBV3-2|TRBJ2-7
TGTGCCAGCAGCCAACACCGAGGTCTAGCGGGAAAAGCAGAATACGAGCAGTACTTC
CASSQHRGLAGKAEYEQYF
>NA|TRBD1|TRBV6-2/TRBV6-3|TRBJ1-2
TGTGCCAGCAGTCGATTCACAGGGGACGCCTATGGCTACACCTTC
CASSRFTGDAYGYTF
>once|TRBD2|TRBV7-2|TRBJ2-5
TGTGCCAGCAGCCGCATGGTGGGGGGGGGTGGAGAGACCCAGTACTTC
CASSRMVGGGGETQYF
>NA|NA|TRBV6-1|TRBJ1-1
TGTGCCAGCAGTGAGCGGTCTAACACTGAAGCTTTCTTT
CASSERSNTEAFF
>NA|NA|TRBV7-3|TRBJ1-1
TGTGCCAGCAGCGCAGACAGAGATACTGAAGCTTTCTTT
CASSADRDTEAFF
>NA|NA|TRBV10-3|TRBJ1-1
TGTGCCATCAGTGATAAGGGAGGGAACACTGAAGCTTTCTTT
CAISDKGGNTEAFF
>NA|TRBD2|TRBV5-8|TRBJ2-2
TGTGCCAGCAGCTTGTTAGGGGCGGGGGACACCGGGGAGCTGTTTTTT
CASSLLGAGDTGELFF
>NA|NA|TRBV3-1/TRBV3-2|TRBJ1-2
TGTGCCAGCAGCCAAGGGGCCCATCGGAACTATGGCTACACCTTC
CASSQGAHRNYGYTF
>NA|TRBD1|TRBV9|TRBJ2-3
TGTGCCAGCAGCGCGGACAGGGTCTTGCTAAGCGGCACAGATACGCAGTATTTT
CASSADRVLLSGTDTQYF
>NA|NA|TRBV10-3|TRBJ1-5
TGTGCCATCAGTGAGTCAAGGGGTAGTCAGCCCCAGCATTTT
CAISESRGSQPQHF
>NA|TRBD1|TRBV5-1|TRBJ2-5
TGCGCCAGCAGCCAACAGGGGACCCCCCAAGAGACCCAGTACTTC
CASSQQGTPQETQYF
>once|NA|TRBV7-2|TRBJ2-7
TGTGCCAGCAGCGTCCGACAGTCCTACGAGCAGTACTTC
CASSVRQSYEQYF
>NA|NA|TRBV3-1/TRBV3-2|TRBJ2-1
TGTGCCAGCAGCCAAGGGACAGAGTTTTACAATGAGCAGTTCTTC
CASSQGTEFYNEQFF
>NA|NA|TRBV15|TRBJ1-2
TGTGCCACCAGCAGAGGGGGGACAAGCTATGGCTACACCTTC
CATSRGGTSYGYTF
>NA|TRBD1|TRBV7-2|TRBJ1-4
TGTGCCAGCAGCTCTGGGACAGGGGTGTGGGAAAAACTGTTTTTT
CASSSGTGVWEKLFF